Presented here are 18 T cell receptor beta chains from one specimen sequenced in a study of cytomegalovirus exposure and HLA in healthy donors (dated by TCRdb to about 2017). Library preparation was by the immunoSEQ multiplex PCR assay. For the multiplex PCR, a mixture combining 60 forward primers for TCR Vbeta segments and 13 reverse primers for TCR Jbeta segments was used. TCRdb provides this immuneACCESS table in a form limited to in-frame rearrangements. Some clones are lacking; in checked studies, under half of them reflect an unresolved V gene, and why the rest are absent is not known. This sample is represented by 150,000 to 200,000 clones; roughly 86% of them were singletons. The ten most abundant clones make up roughly 3.6% of the sample. Material: PBMCs. These receptors were collected from a man aged 40-49 years in good health and CMV-seropositive.

The gene calls are TRBV6-5 and TRBJ2-1; weak D call: TRBD1 (6 bases). The V gene's germline CDR1 is MNHEY and CDR2 SVGAGI. This CDR3 region has 14 residues. Trimming shortened V by 6 bases and J by 8 bases, and 17 bases separated the two germline ends. The CDR3 region is CASSLWGLAYEQFF. DNA of the CDR3: TGTGCCAGCAGCCTTTGGGGGCTAGCATATGAGCAGTTCTTC.

The chain carries TRBV6-5 and TRBJ2-4; 7 positions match TRBD1. The CDR3 consists of 15 residues. Per germline, CDR1 MNHEY and CDR2 SVGAGI. Losses at the gene ends were 0 bases for V and 6 bases for J; bases not matched to a gene: 5. Here the CDR3 reads CASSYSRGQGNIQYF. Written as DNA, the CDR3 is TGTGCCAGCAGTTACTCGAGGGGGCAGGGAAACATTCAGTACTTC.

The chain employs TRBV6-5 and TRBJ2-2, with unresolved D. The V end was cut by 0 bases, the J end by 5 bases, with 13 bases between. The germline V gene encodes CDR1 MNHEY and CDR2 SVGAGI. This CDR3 is 16 amino acids long. For the CDR3, the DNA is TGTGCCAGCAGTTACTCGCCCCCGGGTAGGACCGGGGAGCTGTTTTTT. Protein: CASSYSPPGRTGELFF.

The rearrangement joins TRBV21-1 to TRBJ2-7; the listed D gene, TRBD2, was not tested against the DNA. TRBV21-1 represents a pseudogene. This CDR3 is built from 18 residues. The CDR3 DNA follows: TGTGCCAGCAGCAAACCCGGACTAGGTTTACAGAAGGCCTACGAGCAGTACTTC. Its translation: CASSKPGLGLQKAYEQYF.

CDR3 bases: TGTGCCAGTAGTCCTAGGGGGCAGGTGCGCACTGAAGCTTTCTTT. It is translated as CASSPRGQVRTEAFF. The chain uses TRBV19 and TRBJ1-1, with 7 bases lining up with TRBD1. V lost 5 bases and J lost 4; bases outside the gene matches: 10. This CDR3 has 15 residues. CDR1 is LNHDA and CDR2 is SQIVND in the germline V gene (reference sequence).

Note on this clone: An end of the junction does not agree with germline; a read error may underlie this. The chain carries TRBV30 and TRBJ2-3; 9 positions agree with TRBD2. CDR1 is GTSNPN and CDR2 is SVGIG in the germline V gene (reference sequence). The CDR3 sequence is 12 residues long. The CDR3 DNA reads as TGTGCCTGGAGTGTACAAGGCGGGAGGGCCGTTTTT. Residues: CAWSVQGGRAVF.

This chain joins TRBV5-4 and TRBJ2-5; a weak D match, TRBD2 (6 bases). V gave up 3 bases and J gave up 5 bases, with 14 bases separating them. Germline assignment: CDR1 SGHNT and CDR2 YYREEE (reference sequence). The CDR3 is 14 amino acids. This chain's CDR3 is CASSSSSSGETQYF. DNA of the CDR3: TGTGCCAGCAGCTCATCTTCCAGCGGGGAGACCCAGTACTTC.

The J gene is TRBJ2-2, the V gene TRBV2, with D possibly TRBD1 on 6 matching bases. The germline V gene has CDR1 SNHLY and CDR2 FYNNEI. This CDR3 has 13 residues. Trimming shortened V by 6 bases and J by 6 bases, and 11 bases separated the two germline ends. The CDR3 here is CASRIQGAGELFF. The CDR3, as DNA: TGTGCCAGCAGAATACAGGGAGCCGGGGAGCTGTTTTTT.

The chain uses TRBV4-2 and TRBJ2-7; 8 nucleotides agree with TRBD1. This CDR3 is 17 amino acids long. J was trimmed by 5 bases and V by 0 bases; bases with no gene match: 12. Looked up from germline, CDR1 is LGHNA and CDR2 is YNFKEQ. The CDR3 DNA reads as TGTGCCAGCAGCCAAGATAGTTCGTGGACAGGGAGAAACGAGCAGTACTTC. Translated: CASSQDSSWTGRNEQYF.

CDR3 coding DNA: TGTGCCAGCACCTCTAGCGGGGGGCGGACTGAAGCTTTCTTT. Amino acids: CASTSSGGRTEAFF. The chain employs TRBV5-4 and TRBJ1-1; maybe TRBD1 (6 bases). The V end lost 6 bases, the J end lost 5 bases, and 17 bases lay between the germline ends. The CDR3 is 14 amino acids. Looked up from germline, CDR1 is SGHNT and CDR2 is YYREEE (reference sequence).

This sequence joins TRBV9 and TRBJ2-2, with 9 bases identical to TRBD1. The ends lost 4 bases at V and 6 bases at J; junction bases unmatched: 4. The CDR3 covers 14 residues. Germline values: CDR1 SGDLS, CDR2 YYNGEE. Here the CDR3 DNA reads TGTGCCAGCAGCATGACAGGGGGGGCCGGGGAGCTGTTTTTT. It translates to CASSMTGGAGELFF.

The J gene is TRBJ1-2, the V gene TRBV2; unclear D gene. This CDR3 has 13 amino acids. Trimming took 5 bases from V and 5 from J, leaving 12 bases between them. Per the germline V gene, CDR1 is SNHLY and CDR2 is FYNNEI. CDR3 nucleotides: TGTGCCAGCAGTCCGTCTCCGGAGTATGGCTACACCTTC. Amino acid sequence: CASSPSPEYGYTF.

The V and J genes are TRBV6-1 and TRBJ1-2; 8 bases agree with TRBD1. Germline assignment: CDR1 MNHNS and CDR2 SASEGT. This CDR3 region has 14 residues. Trimming removed 4 bases from V and 10 bases from J; junction bases left unmatched: 11. CDR3 loop: CASSGAGQGNFYTF. The CDR3 bases are TGTGCCAGCAGTGGGGCCGGACAGGGTAATTTCTACACCTTC.

Details on this clone: One end of the junction varies from germline; a read error may be responsible. The chain joins TRBV7-2 to TRBJ2-2; 11 nucleotides align to TRBD2. The CDR3 has 14 amino acids. Germline V lookup: CDR1 SGHTA, CDR2 FQGNSA. CDR3 in amino acids: CAGSILAGVKELFF. The CDR3 region has the DNA TGTGCCGGCAGCATACTAGCGGGAGTGAAGGAGCTGTTTTTT.

V is TRBV6-1 and J is TRBJ1-1; D is possibly TRBD1 (5 bases). Trimming removed 4 bases at V and 0 bases at J, with 9 bases between. Germline V gene lookup returns CDR1 MNHNS and CDR2 SASEGT. The CDR3 loop spans 14 amino acids. CDR3 sequence reads: CASSGWTLNTEAFF. The CDR3 DNA sequence: TGTGCCAGCAGTGGATGGACACTGAACACTGAAGCTTTCTTT.

The J gene is TRBJ2-7, the V gene TRBV7-2; 10 positions match TRBD2. CDR3 length: 15 residues. Germline V gene data show CDR1 as SGHTA and CDR2 as FQGNSA. V lost 5 bases, J lost 3 bases, and 7 bases stayed unmatched. The CDR3, as DNA: TGTGCCAGCAGCGCTCGACTAGCGGGTGGCTACGAGCAGTACTTC. Protein sequence: CASSARLAGGYEQYF. The entire variable domain, with the rest obtained from reference TRBV7-2 and TRBJ2-7, is as follows: GAGVSQSPSNKVTEKGKDVELRCDPISGHTALYWYRQSLGQGLEFLIYFQGNSAPDKSGLPSDRFSAERTGGSVSTLTIQRTQQEDSAVYLCASSARLAGGYEQYFGPGTRLTVT.

The genes are TRBV28 and TRBJ1-1, with D possibly being TRBD1 (6 bases). The CDR3 is 14 residues long. In germline, CDR1 is MDHEN, CDR2 SYDVKM. With 1 base removed from V and 6 bases from J, the gap between germline ends came to 12 bases. CDR3 in DNA: TGTGCCAGCAGTTTATTGGACAGCGGGGCTGAAGCTTTCTTT. The encoded protein is CASSLLDSGAEAFF.

The chain recombines TRBV6-1 with TRBJ2-5, with 8 bases matching TRBD1. The germline CDR1 and CDR2 sequences are MNHNS and SASEGT. The CDR3 has 14 residues. The V and J ends lost 6 bases and 1 base, in that order; junction bases with no gene match: 4. The CDR3 protein is CASRLDRAQETQYF. The CDR3 nucleotides are TGTGCCAGCAGACTGGACAGGGCCCAAGAGACCCAGTACTTC.